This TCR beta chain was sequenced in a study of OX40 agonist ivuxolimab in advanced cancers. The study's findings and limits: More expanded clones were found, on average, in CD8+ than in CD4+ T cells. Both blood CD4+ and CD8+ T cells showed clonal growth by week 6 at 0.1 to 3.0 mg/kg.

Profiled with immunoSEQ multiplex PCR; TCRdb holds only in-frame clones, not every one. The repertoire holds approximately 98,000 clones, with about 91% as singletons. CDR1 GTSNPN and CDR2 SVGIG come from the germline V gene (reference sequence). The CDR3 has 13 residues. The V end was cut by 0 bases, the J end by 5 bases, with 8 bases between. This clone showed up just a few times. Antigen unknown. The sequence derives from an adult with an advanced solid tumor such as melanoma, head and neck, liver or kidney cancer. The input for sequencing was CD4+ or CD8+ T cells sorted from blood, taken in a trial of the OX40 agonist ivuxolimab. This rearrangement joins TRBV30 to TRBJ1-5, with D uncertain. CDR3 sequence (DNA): TGTGCCTGGAGTGTTCGGGGTGATCAGCCCCAGCATTTT. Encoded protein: CAWSVRGDQPQHF.